A selection of T cell receptor beta chains follows, all from one sample in a study of blood T cell repertoires in COVID-19. This table comes from immunoSEQ multiplex PCR, and its TCRdb copy is limited to in-frame clones, with some not included. The sample consists of some 250,000 clones, around 84% of them appearing once. Material for sequencing was peripheral blood. These receptors all stem from a woman between 18 and 30 years old with acute or convalescent COVID-19. Both conserved end residues are part of each CDR3. D genes are given only for firm matches. A row's size may be missing; if present it is once, few, many or a size class.

>TRBV6-2/TRBV6-3|NA|TRBJ2-3|TRBD2
CASSLNTGGLAGVGTQYF
TGTGCCAGCAGTCTCAATACAGGGGGACTAGCGGGAGTGGGTACGCAGTATTTT
>TRBV7-2|NA|TRBJ2-5|TRBD2
CASSLTGRTSGRETQYF
TGTGCCAGCAGCTTAACGGGAAGGACTAGCGGGAGAGAGACCCAGTACTTC
>TRBV28|NA|TRBJ1-5|TRBD1
CASSLPGGWQPQHF
TGTGCCAGCAGTTTGCCAGGGGGCTGGCAGCCCCAGCATTTT
>TRBV18|NA|TRBJ2-7|NA
CASSPPWASYEQYF
TGTGCCAGCTCACCACCGTGGGCTTCCTACGAGCAGTACTTC
>TRBV4-1|NA|TRBJ2-7|TRBD1
CASSQGAGTGVYEQYF
TGCGCCAGCAGCCAAGGGGCCGGGACAGGGGTCTACGAGCAGTACTTC
>TRBV9|NA|TRBJ2-7|TRBD2
CASSETSANYEQYF
TGTGCCAGCAGCGAGACTAGCGCCAACTACGAGCAGTACTTC
>TRBV7-2|NA|TRBJ1-5|NA
CASSLDGGRTNQPQHF
TGTGCCAGCAGCTTAGACGGAGGCAGGACCAATCAGCCCCAGCATTTT
>TRBV5-1|NA|TRBJ2-6|TRBD1
CASTNRPVGQKLSGANVLTF
TGCGCCAGCACCAACAGACCAGTGGGACAGAAGCTCTCTGGGGCCAACGTCCTGACTTTC
>TRBV7-2|NA|TRBJ2-7|TRBD2
CASSPPAGVTYEQYF
TGTGCCAGCAGCCCCCCAGCGGGAGTTACCTACGAGCAGTACTTC
>TRBV20-1|NA|TRBJ2-5|TRBD1
CSASVMGQGEETQYF
TGCAGTGCTAGTGTAATGGGACAGGGAGAAGAGACCCAGTACTTC
>TRBV7-9|NA|TRBJ1-6|TRBD1
CASSLGQGQDSPLHF
TGTGCCAGCAGCTTAGGACAGGGGCAAGATTCACCCCTCCACTTT
>TRBV13|few|TRBJ2-3|NA
CASRITGASDTQYF
TGTGCCAGCAGAATAACGGGAGCTTCAGATACGCAGTATTTT
>TRBV5-1|NA|TRBJ1-1|TRBD1
CASSWGTATNTEAFF
TGCGCCAGCAGCTGGGGGACAGCGACGAACACTGAAGCTTTCTTT
>TRBV18|NA|TRBJ1-5|NA
CASSPDSGDQPQHF
TGTGCCAGCTCACCAGATTCGGGAGACCAGCCCCAGCATTTT
>TRBV29-1|once|TRBJ2-1|NA
CSVATSVVYNEQFF
TGCAGCGTGGCGACTAGTGTGGTTTACAATGAGCAGTTCTTC
>TRBV30|NA|TRBJ1-2|TRBD1
CAWSRQGSNYGYTF
TGTGCCTGGAGCCGACAGGGGTCAAACTATGGCTACACCTTC
>TRBV21-1|NA|TRBJ1-6|NA
CASSPGKGADSPLHF
TGTGCCAGCAGCCCCGGTAAGGGGGCTGATTCACCCCTCCACTTT
>TRBV19|NA|TRBJ1-5|NA
CASSMSGNSNQPQHF
TGTGCCAGTAGTATGTCCGGGAATAGCAATCAGCCCCAGCATTTT